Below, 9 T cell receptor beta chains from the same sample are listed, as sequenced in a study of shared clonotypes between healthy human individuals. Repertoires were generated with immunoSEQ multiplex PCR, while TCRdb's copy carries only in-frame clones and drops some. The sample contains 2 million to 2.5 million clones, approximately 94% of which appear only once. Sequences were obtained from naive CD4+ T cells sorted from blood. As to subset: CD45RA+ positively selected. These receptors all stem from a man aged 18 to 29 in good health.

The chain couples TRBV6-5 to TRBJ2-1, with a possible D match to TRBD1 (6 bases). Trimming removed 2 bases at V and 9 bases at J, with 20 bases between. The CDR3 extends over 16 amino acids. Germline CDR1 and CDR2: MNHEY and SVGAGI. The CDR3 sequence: CASSYGTPGAMTEQFF. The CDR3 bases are TGTGCCAGCAGTTACGGGACACCCGGCGCAATGACTGAGCAGTTCTTC.

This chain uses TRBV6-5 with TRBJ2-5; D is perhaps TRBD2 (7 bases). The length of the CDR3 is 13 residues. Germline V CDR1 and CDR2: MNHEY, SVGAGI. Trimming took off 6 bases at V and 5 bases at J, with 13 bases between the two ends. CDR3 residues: CASRKGGMETQYF. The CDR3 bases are TGTGCCAGCAGAAAGGGGGGGATGGAGACCCAGTACTTC.

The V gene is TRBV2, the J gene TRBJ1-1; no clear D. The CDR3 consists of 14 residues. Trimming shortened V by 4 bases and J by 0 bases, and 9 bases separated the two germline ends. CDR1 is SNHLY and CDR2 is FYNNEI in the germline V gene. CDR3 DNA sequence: TGTGCCAGCAGTGCGGAACAGATGAACACTGAAGCTTTCTTT. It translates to CASSAEQMNTEAFF.

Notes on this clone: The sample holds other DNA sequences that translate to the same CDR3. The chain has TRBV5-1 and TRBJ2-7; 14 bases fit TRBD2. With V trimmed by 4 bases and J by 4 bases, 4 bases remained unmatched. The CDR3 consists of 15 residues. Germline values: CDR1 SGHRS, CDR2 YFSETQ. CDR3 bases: TGCGCCAGCAGCCCCGGGACTAGCGGGGGTTACGAGCAGTACTTC. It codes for CASSPGTSGGYEQYF.

The CDR3 is CASSRTSGSYEQYF. For the CDR3, the DNA is TGTGCCAGCAGCCGGACTAGCGGTTCCTACGAGCAGTACTTC. This chain joins TRBV5-5 and TRBJ2-7; 10 bases line up with TRBD2. The CDR3 consists of 14 residues. The ends lost 4 bases at V and 1 base at J; junction bases unmatched: 2. From germline, CDR1 is SGHKS and CDR2 YYEKEE (reference sequence).

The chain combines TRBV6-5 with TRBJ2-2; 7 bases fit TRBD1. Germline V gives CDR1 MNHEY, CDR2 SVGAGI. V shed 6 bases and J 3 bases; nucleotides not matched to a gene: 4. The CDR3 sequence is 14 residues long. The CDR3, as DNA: TGTGCCAGCAGCCGCGACAGGGACACCGGGGAGCTGTTTTTT. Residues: CASSRDRDTGELFF.

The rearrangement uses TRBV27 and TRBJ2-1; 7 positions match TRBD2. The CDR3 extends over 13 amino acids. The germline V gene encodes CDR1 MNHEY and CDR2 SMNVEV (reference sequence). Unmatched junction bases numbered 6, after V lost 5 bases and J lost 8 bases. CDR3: CASSRDYSYEQFF. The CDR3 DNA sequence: TGTGCCAGCAGTCGGGACTACTCGTATGAGCAGTTCTTC.

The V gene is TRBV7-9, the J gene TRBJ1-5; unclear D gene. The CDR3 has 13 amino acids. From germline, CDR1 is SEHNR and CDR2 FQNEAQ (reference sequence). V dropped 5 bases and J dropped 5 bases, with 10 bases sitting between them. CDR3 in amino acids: CASSPGLDQPQHF. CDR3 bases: TGTGCCAGCAGCCCCGGCCTCGATCAGCCCCAGCATTTT.

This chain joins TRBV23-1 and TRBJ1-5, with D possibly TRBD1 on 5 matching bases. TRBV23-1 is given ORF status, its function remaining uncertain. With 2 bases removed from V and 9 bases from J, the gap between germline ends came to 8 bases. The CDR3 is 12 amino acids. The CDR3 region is CASSQRGWPQHF. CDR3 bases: TGCGCCAGCAGTCAAAGGGGTTGGCCCCAGCATTTT.